The next 9 T cell receptor beta chains were all read from a single sample in a study of T-cell reconstitution after alpha-beta-depleted transplantation in children. Researchers prepared the TCRbeta library using unique molecular identifiers, the study reports. Each CDR3 protein gets one entry after TCRdb re-called the PCR reads with MiXCR. The table includes 100,000 or so distinct CDR3 sequences, over 9% detected once. The sequences come from PBMCs from the stem cell graft donor, collected from the stem cell graft. The source of these receptors is a human donor who donated a stem cell graft to a child with inherited bone marrow failure.

This clonotype was seen more than once but under ten times. CDR3 sequence: CASIRSSHTDTQYF. The CDR3 nucleotides are TGTGCCAGCATAAGAAGTTCCCACACAGATACGCAGTATTTT. The chain is built from TRBV28 and TRBJ2-3; unclear D gene. The CDR3 spans 14 residues. V was cut by 7 bases and J by 2 bases, with 13 bases left in between. Per germline, CDR1 MDHEN and CDR2 SYDVKM. Filled out from reference TRBV28 and TRBJ2-3, the complete variable domain reads DVKVTQSSRYLVKRTGEKVFLECVQDMDHENMFWYRQDPGLGLRLIYFSYDVKMKEKGDIPEGYSVSREKKERFSLILESASTNQTSMYLCASIRSSHTDTQYFGPGTRLTVL.

This clonotype was observed at least ten times. The junction departs from germline at one end; a sequencing error may be responsible. The V and J genes are TRBV7-2 and TRBJ1-1; D remains ambiguous. CDR3 length equals 13 residues. Looked up from germline, CDR1 is SGHTA and CDR2 is FQGNSA. CDR3 coding DNA: TGTGCCAGCAGCTTAGTCAGGAACGCTGAAGCTTTCTTT. It yields the protein CASSLVRNAEAFF. Supplemented by reference TRBV7-2 and TRBJ1-1, the full variable domain reads GAGVSQSPSNKVTEKGKDVELRCDPISGHTALYWYRQSLGQGLEFLIYFQGNSAPDKSGLPSDRFSAERTGGSVSTLTIQRTQQEDSAVYLCASSLVRNAEAFFGQGTRLTVV.

This clonotype was seen repeatedly, ten times or more. The J gene is TRBJ1-2, the V gene TRBV4-1, with TRBD1 as a possible D gene (5 bases). The V end lost 1 base, the J end lost 0 bases, and 12 bases lay between the germline ends. The CDR3 has 16 residues. Germline CDR1 is MGHRA and CDR2 is YSYEKL. CDR3 loop: CASSQAQVPTNYGYTF. CDR3 DNA sequence: TGCGCCAGCAGCCAAGCACAGGTTCCTACTAACTATGGCTACACCTTC.

Many counts were recorded for this clonotype. The rearrangement links TRBV4-3 to TRBJ2-3, with 8 positions matching TRBD1. V was pared by 2 bases and J by 0 bases, with 7 bases of the junction left unmatched. CDR3 length: 17 residues. Germline V CDR1 and CDR2: LGHNA, YSLEER. The CDR3 region has the DNA TGCGCCAGCAGCCAACAACCAGGGGGCGGGAGCACAGATACGCAGTATTTT. Its translation: CASSQQPGGGSTDTQYF.

This clonotype was detected ten times or more. The chain links TRBV5-1 to TRBJ1-3; D is ambiguous. The germline V gene has CDR1 SGHRS and CDR2 YFSETQ. Trimming pared 0 bases from V and 2 bases from J, leaving 6 bases between. CDR3 length: 14 residues. The CDR3 bases are TGCGCCAGCAGCTTGGGGAGGCCTGGAAACACCATATATTTT. Residues: CASSLGRPGNTIYF. Full variable domain (remainder filled in from reference TRBV5-1 and TRBJ1-3): KAGVTQTPRYLIKTRGQQVTLSCSPISGHRSVSWYQQTPGQGLQFLFEYFSETQRNKGNFPGRFSGRQFSNSRSEMNVSTLELGDSALYLCASSLGRPGNTIYFGEGSWLTVV.

The chain links TRBV7-7 to TRBJ2-4, with 7 nucleotides matching TRBD1. Trimming took 2 bases from V and 0 from J; bases not matched to a gene: 7. The CDR3 runs to 17 residues. Germline loops: CDR1 SSHAT, CDR2 FNYEAQ (reference sequence). The CDR3 DNA reads as TGTGCCAGCAGCTTAAACAGGGGATCCTTAGCCAAAAACATTCAGTACTTC. Translation gives CASSLNRGSLAKNIQYF.

This clonotype was seen repeatedly, ten times or more. The genes are TRBV20-1 and TRBJ1-6; TRBD1 aligns across 12 bases. The CDR3 runs to 19 residues. The V gene end was trimmed by 3 bases and the J gene end by 1 base; junction bases not matched to a gene: 10. Germline loops: CDR1 DFQATT, CDR2 SNEGSKA (reference sequence). CDR3 DNA sequence: TGCAGTGCTAGTCCCGACCGGGACAGGGGGCCTTCCTATAATTCACCCCTCCACTTT. Translation gives CSASPDRDRGPSYNSPLHF.

This chain uses TRBV5-6 with TRBJ1-5, with a weak D call TRBD1 (6 bases). Germline lookup yields CDR1 SGHDT and CDR2 YYEEEE. V lost 4 bases to trimming and J lost 0 bases, with 11 bases between them. The CDR3 contains 15 residues. CDR3 residues: CASSQQGPSNQPQHF. The CDR3 nucleotides read TGTGCCAGCAGCCAACAGGGACCTAGCAATCAGCCCCAGCATTTT.

The sample holds many counts of this clonotype. This chain joins TRBV20-1 and TRBJ2-1, with 15 bases fitting TRBD2. Trimming at V came to 1 base and at J to 6 bases, leaving 4 bases not matched to a gene. In germline, CDR1 is DFQATT, CDR2 SNEGSKA (reference sequence). The CDR3 extends over 16 amino acids. This chain's CDR3 is CSARVRGLAGGNEQFF. Written as DNA, the CDR3 is TGCAGTGCTAGAGTAAGGGGACTAGCGGGGGGCAATGAGCAGTTCTTC.